The present T cell receptor beta chain was sequenced within a study of blood T cell repertoires in COVID-19. Study summary: The United States, Italy and Spain provided the acute and convalescent COVID-19 samples. PBMCs, B-cell-depleted T cells, or T cells were the source of the cDNA or gDNA that made up the material.

This clone showed up just once. Germline CDR1 reads MGHDK; CDR2 reads SYGVNS. This CDR3 contains 16 residues. V shed 2 bases and J shed 1 base, with 15 bases lying between them. The method was immunoSEQ multiplex PCR; TCRdb's version includes in-frame clones alone and lacks a portion of them. This table holds fewer than 350,000 clones, just under 85% found once. V and J are TRBV25-1 and TRBJ2-7, with no clear D. Sequencing was done on a sample of peripheral blood. This clonotype originated in a woman between 50 and 59 years old with active or convalescent COVID-19. The CDR3 DNA reads as TGTGCCAGCAGTGAACCCCAGGCCGTGTCTTCCTACGAGCAGTACTTC. Protein: CASSEPQAVSSYEQYF.